The 2 T cell receptor beta chains reported below all come from one sample, sequenced in a study of human T cells and chemical hapten exposure. Time point described: pre-sensitization, week 0. Described treatment: therapeutic diphenylcyclopropenone sensitization with weekly scalp DPC. TCRdb recomputed calls from the RACE reads with MiXCR, one row per CDR3 protein. This table has 150,000 to 200,000 distinct CDR3 sequences, approximately 29% appearing once. Sample: whole blood, taken in connection with sensitization to the hapten diphenylcyclopropenone (DPC). Every receptor here comes from a woman aged 30 to 39 with alopecia areata. Some clones in this sample may be carry-over from other donors' samples.

V is TRBV5-6 and J is TRBJ2-5, with 7 nucleotides matching TRBD2. This CDR3 comprises 16 residues. Germline V gene data show CDR1 as SGHDT and CDR2 as YYEEEE. V dropped 2 bases and J dropped 0; count of bases not matched to a gene: 7. Here the CDR3 reads CASSLIASGYQETQYF. The CDR3 coding sequence is TGTGCCAGCAGCTTAATCGCTAGCGGCTACCAAGAGACCCAGTACTTC. The variable domain in full, with the rest retrieved from reference TRBV5-6 and TRBJ2-5, is DAGVTQSPTHLIKTRGQQVTLRCSPKSGHDTVSWYQQALGQGPQFIFQYYEEEERQRGNFPDRFSGHQFPNYSSELNVNALLLGDSALYLCASSLIASGYQETQYFGPGTRLLVL.

This chain connects TRBV4-3 to TRBJ2-3, with TRBD2 matching 11 bases. This CDR3 has 15 amino acids. From germline, CDR1 is LGHNA and CDR2 YSLEER. J lost 4 bases, V lost 6 bases, and 6 bases had no gene match. DNA of the CDR3: TGCGCCAGCAGGCGACTAGCGGGGTCCCCAGATACGCAGTATTTT. Its translation: CASRRLAGSPDTQYF.